The rows below give T cell receptor beta chains drawn from one sample of a study of T cell responses to AZD1222 COVID-19 vaccine. Only in-frame clones appear in the TCRdb table, and some are missing; sequencing was by immunoSEQ multiplex PCR. The sample lists roughly 130,000 clones, approximately 90% occurring once. The sample in question was peripheral blood, obtained 28 days after the second AZD1222 dose. The receptor set was obtained from an adult who received the AZD1222 COVID-19 vaccine. CDR3s include the opening cysteine and the closing phenylalanine or tryptophan. The order of the fields is J gene, V gene, D gene, CDR3 protein, CDR3 DNA. A D gene is named only where the DNA matches it firmly.

J: TRBJ2-7; V: TRBV18; D: .; CDR3: CASSPNRDYEQYF; DNA: TGTGCCAGCTCACCAAACAGGGACTACGAGCAGTACTTC
J: TRBJ1-6; V: TRBV7-2; D: .; CDR3: CASSLVPGNSPLHF; DNA: TGTGCCAGCAGCTTAGTACCGGGGAATTCACCCCTCCACTTT
J: TRBJ2-3; V: TRBV3-1/TRBV3-2; D: TRBD2; CDR3: CASSHTGGGRDTQYF; DNA: TGTGCCAGCAGCCACACGGGGGGTGGCAGGGATACGCAGTATTTT
J: TRBJ2-2; V: TRBV28; D: TRBD2; CDR3: CASSLWQLAGGPGELFF; DNA: TGTGCCAGCAGTTTATGGCAATTAGCGGGAGGCCCCGGGGAGCTGTTTTTT
J: TRBJ2-3; V: TRBV7-3; D: .; CDR3: CASSFSGSPTDTQYF; DNA: TGTGCCAGCAGCTTCTCCGGGAGCCCCACAGATACGCAGTATTTT
J: TRBJ1-2; V: TRBV5-1; D: TRBD1; CDR3: CASSPELQGNGYTF; DNA: TGCGCCAGCAGCCCGGAACTACAGGGGAACGGCTACACCTTC
J: TRBJ1-3; V: TRBV9; D: TRBD1; CDR3: CASSGGTDGNTIYF; DNA: TGTGCCAGCAGCGGCGGGACAGATGGAAACACCATATATTTT
J: TRBJ1-1; V: TRBV28; D: .; CDR3: CASSLGGLGVNTEAFF; DNA: TGTGCCAGCAGCCTAGGGGGGCTCGGGGTGAACACTGAAGCTTTCTTT
J: TRBJ2-1; V: TRBV10-2; D: TRBD1; CDR3: CASSGSRQGNKFF; DNA: TGCGCCAGCAGTGGATCAAGACAGGGGAATAAGTTCTTC
J: TRBJ1-1; V: TRBV25-1; D: .; CDR3: CASSEGDRSTEAFF; DNA: TGTGCCAGCAGTGAAGGCGACAGGTCTACTGAAGCTTTCTTT
J: TRBJ1-2; V: TRBV9; D: .; CDR3: CASSVGTAINYGYTF; DNA: TGTGCCAGCAGCGTAGGGACAGCGATTAACTATGGCTACACCTTC
J: TRBJ1-1; V: TRBV12-3/TRBV12-4; D: .; CDR3: CASSRTPPAEAFF; DNA: TGTGCCAGCAGTCGGACTCCGCCCGCTGAAGCTTTCTTT
J: TRBJ2-1; V: TRBV29-1; D: TRBD1; CDR3: CSVGGGQGFEQFF; DNA: TGCAGCGTTGGGGGGGGACAGGGTTTTGAGCAGTTCTTC
J: TRBJ1-2; V: TRBV28; D: TRBD1; CDR3: CASRLPTGGEGYTF; DNA: TGTGCCAGCAGACTACCTACAGGGGGCGAAGGCTACACCTTC
J: TRBJ1-4; V: TRBV6-1; D: .; CDR3: CASSEAGAVIGKLFF; DNA: TGTGCCAGCAGTGAAGCAGGGGCGGTGATTGGAAAACTGTTTTTT